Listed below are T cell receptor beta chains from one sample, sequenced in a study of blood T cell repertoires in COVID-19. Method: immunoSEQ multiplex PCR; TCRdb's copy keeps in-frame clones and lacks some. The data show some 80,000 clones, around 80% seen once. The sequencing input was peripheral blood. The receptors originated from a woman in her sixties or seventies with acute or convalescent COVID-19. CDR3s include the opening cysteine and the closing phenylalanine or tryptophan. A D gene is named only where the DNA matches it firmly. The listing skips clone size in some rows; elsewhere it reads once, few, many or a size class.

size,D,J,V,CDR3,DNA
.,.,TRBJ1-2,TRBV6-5,CASSTQGDGYTF,TGTGCCAGCAGTACGCAAGGAGACGGCTACACCTTC
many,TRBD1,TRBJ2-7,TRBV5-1,CASSLDGTGRYEQYF,TGCGCCAGCAGCTTGGACGGGACAGGGAGGTACGAGCAGTACTTC
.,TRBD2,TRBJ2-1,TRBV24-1,CATSDTGTSGRGYNEQFF,TGTGCCACCAGTGATACCGGGACTAGCGGGAGGGGTTACAATGAGCAGTTCTTC
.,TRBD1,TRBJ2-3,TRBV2,CASRDREVTDTQYF,TGTGCCAGCAGGGACAGGGAGGTCACAGATACGCAGTATTTT
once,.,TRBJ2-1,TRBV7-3,CASSSRQYNEQFF,TGTGCCAGCAGCTCCCGACAGTACAATGAGCAGTTCTTC
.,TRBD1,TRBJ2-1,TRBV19,CASSNDRGDEQFF,TGTGCCAGTAGTAACGACAGGGGAGATGAGCAGTTCTTC
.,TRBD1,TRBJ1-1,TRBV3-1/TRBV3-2,CASSQPHRGAEAFF,TGTGCCAGCAGCCAACCACACAGGGGCGCTGAAGCTTTCTTT
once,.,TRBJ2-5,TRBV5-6,CASSLPYLETQYF,TGTGCCAGCAGCTTGCCCTACTTAGAGACCCAGTACTTC
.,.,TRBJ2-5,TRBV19,CASSRDRGRETQYF,TGTGCCAGTAGTAGAGATAGGGGTAGGGAGACCCAGTACTTC
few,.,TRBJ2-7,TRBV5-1,CASKGTQTSYEQYF,TGCGCCAGCAAGGGGACTCAAACTTCCTACGAGCAGTACTTC
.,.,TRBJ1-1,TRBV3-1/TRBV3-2,CASSQGGVAEAFF,TGTGCCAGCAGCCAAGGTGGAGTGGCTGAAGCTTTCTTT
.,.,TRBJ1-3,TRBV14,CASSQLTPGNTIYF,TGTGCCAGCAGCCAATTGACTCCTGGAAACACCATATATTTT
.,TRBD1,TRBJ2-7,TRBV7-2,CASSSVGQGGEQYF,TGTGCCAGCAGCTCCGTAGGACAGGGAGGCGAGCAGTACTTC
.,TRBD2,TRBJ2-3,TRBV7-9,CASSQFTSGSTDTQYF,TGTGCCAGCAGCCAATTTACTAGCGGGAGCACAGATACGCAGTATTTT